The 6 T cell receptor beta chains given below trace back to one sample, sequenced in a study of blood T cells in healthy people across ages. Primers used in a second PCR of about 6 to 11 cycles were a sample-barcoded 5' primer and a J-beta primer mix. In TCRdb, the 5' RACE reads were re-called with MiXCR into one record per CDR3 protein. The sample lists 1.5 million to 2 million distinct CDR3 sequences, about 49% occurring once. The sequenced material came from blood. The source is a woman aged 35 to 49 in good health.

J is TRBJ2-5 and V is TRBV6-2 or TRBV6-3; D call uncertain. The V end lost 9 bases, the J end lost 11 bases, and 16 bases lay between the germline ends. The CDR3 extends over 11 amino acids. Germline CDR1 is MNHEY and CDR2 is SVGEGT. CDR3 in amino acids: CASSHPNEQYF. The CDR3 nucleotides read TGTGCCAGTAGTCATCCCAATGAGCAGTACTTC.

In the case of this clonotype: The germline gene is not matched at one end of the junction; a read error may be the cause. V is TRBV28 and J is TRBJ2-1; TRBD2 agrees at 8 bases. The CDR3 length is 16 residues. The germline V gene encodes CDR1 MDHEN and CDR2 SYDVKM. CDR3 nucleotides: TGTGCCAGCAGTTTACCAGCGGGGGCCTCCCACAATGAGCAGTTCTTC. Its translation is CASSLPAGASHNEQFF.

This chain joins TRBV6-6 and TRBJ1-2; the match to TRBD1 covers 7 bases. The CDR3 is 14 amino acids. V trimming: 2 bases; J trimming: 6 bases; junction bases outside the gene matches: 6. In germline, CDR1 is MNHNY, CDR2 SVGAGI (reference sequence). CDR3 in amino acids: CASSYPTGVDGYTF. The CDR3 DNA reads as TGTGCCAGCAGTTACCCTACAGGGGTAGATGGCTACACCTTC.

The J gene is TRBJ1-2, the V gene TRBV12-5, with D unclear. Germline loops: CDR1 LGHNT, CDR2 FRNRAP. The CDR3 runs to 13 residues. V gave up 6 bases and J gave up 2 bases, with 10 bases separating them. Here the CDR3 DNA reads TGTGCTAGTGGACCGACAATAAACTATGGCTACACCTTC. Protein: CASGPTINYGYTF. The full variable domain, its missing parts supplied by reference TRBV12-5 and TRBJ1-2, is DARVTQTPRHKVTEMGQEVTMRCQPILGHNTVFWYRQTMMQGLELLAYFRNRAPLDDSGMPKDRFSAEMPDATLATLKIQPSEPRDSAVYFCASGPTINYGYTFGSGTRLTVV.

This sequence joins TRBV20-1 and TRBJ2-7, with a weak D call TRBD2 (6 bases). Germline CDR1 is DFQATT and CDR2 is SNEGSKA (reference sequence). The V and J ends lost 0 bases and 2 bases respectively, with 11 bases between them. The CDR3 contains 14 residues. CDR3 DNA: TGCAGTGCTAGAGAGGTCGGGGGAACCTACGAGCAGTACTTC. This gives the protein CSAREVGGTYEQYF.

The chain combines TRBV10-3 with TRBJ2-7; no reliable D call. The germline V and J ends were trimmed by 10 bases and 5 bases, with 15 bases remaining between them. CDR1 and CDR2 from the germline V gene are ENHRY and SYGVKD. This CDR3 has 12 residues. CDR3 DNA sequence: TGTGCCAACACTGACGATAGCCACGAGCAGTACTTC. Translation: CANTDDSHEQYF.